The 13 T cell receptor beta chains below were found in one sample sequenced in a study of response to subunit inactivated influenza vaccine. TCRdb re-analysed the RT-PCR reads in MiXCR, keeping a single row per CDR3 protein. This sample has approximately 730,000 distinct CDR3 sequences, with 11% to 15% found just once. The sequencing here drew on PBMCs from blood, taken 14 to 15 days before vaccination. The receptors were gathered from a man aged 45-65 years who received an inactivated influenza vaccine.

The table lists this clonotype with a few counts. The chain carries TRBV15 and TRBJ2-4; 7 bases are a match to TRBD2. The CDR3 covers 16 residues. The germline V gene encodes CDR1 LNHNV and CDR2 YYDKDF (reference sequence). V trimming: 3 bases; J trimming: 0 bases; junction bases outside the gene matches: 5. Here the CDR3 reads CATSRTPGGAKNIQYF. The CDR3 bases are TGTGCCACCAGCAGGACGCCGGGGGGAGCCAAAAACATTCAGTACTTC.

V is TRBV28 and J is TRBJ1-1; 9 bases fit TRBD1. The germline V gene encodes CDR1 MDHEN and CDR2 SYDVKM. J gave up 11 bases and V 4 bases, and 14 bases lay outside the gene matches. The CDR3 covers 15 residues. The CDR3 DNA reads TGTGCCAGCAGTTCAACAGGGGGCGCCTCCAAATCGGCTTTCTTT. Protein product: CASSSTGGASKSAFF.

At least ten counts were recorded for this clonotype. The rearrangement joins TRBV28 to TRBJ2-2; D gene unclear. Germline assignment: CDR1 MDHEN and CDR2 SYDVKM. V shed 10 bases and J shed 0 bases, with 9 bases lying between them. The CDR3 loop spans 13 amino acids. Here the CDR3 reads CATDAPNTGELFF. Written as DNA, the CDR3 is TGTGCCACAGACGCCCCGAACACCGGGGAGCTGTTTTTT.

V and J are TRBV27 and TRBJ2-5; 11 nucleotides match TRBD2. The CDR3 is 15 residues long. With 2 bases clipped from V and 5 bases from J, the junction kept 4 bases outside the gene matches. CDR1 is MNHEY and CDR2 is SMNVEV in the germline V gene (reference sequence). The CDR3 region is CASSLTSGSWETQYF. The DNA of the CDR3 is TGTGCCAGCAGTTTAACTAGCGGGAGTTGGGAGACCCAGTACTTC.

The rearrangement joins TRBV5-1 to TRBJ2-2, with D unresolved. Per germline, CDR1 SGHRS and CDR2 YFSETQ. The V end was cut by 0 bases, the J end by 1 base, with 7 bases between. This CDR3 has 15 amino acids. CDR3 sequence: CASSLGALNTGELFF. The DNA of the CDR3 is TGCGCCAGCAGCTTGGGGGCACTGAACACCGGGGAGCTGTTTTTT.

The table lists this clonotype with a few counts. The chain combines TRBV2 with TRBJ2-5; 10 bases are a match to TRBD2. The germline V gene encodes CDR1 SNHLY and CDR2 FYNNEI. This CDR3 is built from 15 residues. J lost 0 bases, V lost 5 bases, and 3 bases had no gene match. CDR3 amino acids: CASSPTSGYQETQYF. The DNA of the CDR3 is TGTGCCAGCAGTCCGACTAGCGGGTACCAAGAGACCCAGTACTTC. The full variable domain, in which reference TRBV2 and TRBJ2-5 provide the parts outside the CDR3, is EPEVTQTPSHQVTQMGQEVILRCVPISNHLYFYWYRQILGQKVEFLVSFYNNEISEKSEIFDDQFSVERPDGSNFTLKIRSTKLEDSAMYFCASSPTSGYQETQYFGPGTRLLVL.

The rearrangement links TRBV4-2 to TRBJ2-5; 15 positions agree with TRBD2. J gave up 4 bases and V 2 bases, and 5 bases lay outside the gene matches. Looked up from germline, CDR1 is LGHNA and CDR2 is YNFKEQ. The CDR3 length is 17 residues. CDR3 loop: CASSQPGLAGGRETQYF. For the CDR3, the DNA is TGTGCCAGCAGCCAACCCGGACTAGCGGGGGGGCGAGAGACCCAGTACTTC.

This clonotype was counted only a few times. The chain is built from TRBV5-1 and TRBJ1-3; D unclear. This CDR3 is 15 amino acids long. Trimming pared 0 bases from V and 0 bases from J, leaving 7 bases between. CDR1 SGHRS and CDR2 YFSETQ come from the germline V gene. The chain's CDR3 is CASSLAPASGNTIYF. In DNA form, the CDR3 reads TGCGCCAGCAGCTTGGCCCCAGCCTCTGGAAACACCATATATTTT.

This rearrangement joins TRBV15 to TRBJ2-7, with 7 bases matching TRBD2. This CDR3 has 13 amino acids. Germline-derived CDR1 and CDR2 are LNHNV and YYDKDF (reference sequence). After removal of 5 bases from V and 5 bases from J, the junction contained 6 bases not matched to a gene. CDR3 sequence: CATSPRGGDEQYF. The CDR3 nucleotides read TGTGCCACCAGCCCCCGGGGAGGGGACGAGCAGTACTTC. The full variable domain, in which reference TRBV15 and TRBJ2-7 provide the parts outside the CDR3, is DAMVIQNPRYQVTQFGKPVTLSCSQTLNHNVMYWYQQKSSQAPKLLFHYYDKDFNNEADTPDNFQSRRPNTSFCFLDIRSPGLGDTAMYLCATSPRGGDEQYFGPGTRLTVT.

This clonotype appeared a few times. For the CDR3, the DNA is TGCAGTGCTAGAGATGGTGGGACTAGCGGGATGTTAAGGCATGAGCAGTTCTTC. Its protein product is CSARDGGTSGMLRHEQFF. The V and J genes are TRBV20-1 and TRBJ2-1; 13 positions agree with TRBD2. The CDR3 extends over 18 amino acids. J lost 8 bases, V lost 0 bases, and 13 bases had no gene match. Per the germline V gene, CDR1 is DFQATT and CDR2 is SNEGSKA (reference sequence).

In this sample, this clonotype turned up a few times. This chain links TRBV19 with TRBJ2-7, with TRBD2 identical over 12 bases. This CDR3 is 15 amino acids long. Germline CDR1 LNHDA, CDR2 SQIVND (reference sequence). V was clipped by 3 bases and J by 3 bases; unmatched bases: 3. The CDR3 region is CASSIVTSGSYEQYF. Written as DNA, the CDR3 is TGTGCCAGTAGTATTGTGACTAGCGGGAGCTACGAGCAGTACTTC.

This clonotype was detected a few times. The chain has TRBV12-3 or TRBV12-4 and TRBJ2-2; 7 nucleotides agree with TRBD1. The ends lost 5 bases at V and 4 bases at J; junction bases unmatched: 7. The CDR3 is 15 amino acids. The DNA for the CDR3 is TGTGCCAGCAGTCAGAACAGGGGATCCACCGGGGAGCTGTTTTTT. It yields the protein CASSQNRGSTGELFF.

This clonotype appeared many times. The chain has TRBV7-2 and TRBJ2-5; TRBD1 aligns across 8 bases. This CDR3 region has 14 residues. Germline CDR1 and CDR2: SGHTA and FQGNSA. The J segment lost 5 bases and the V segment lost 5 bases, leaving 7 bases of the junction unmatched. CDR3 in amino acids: CASSLRTGRETQYF. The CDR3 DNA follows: TGTGCCAGCAGCCTCAGGACAGGGAGGGAGACCCAGTACTTC.